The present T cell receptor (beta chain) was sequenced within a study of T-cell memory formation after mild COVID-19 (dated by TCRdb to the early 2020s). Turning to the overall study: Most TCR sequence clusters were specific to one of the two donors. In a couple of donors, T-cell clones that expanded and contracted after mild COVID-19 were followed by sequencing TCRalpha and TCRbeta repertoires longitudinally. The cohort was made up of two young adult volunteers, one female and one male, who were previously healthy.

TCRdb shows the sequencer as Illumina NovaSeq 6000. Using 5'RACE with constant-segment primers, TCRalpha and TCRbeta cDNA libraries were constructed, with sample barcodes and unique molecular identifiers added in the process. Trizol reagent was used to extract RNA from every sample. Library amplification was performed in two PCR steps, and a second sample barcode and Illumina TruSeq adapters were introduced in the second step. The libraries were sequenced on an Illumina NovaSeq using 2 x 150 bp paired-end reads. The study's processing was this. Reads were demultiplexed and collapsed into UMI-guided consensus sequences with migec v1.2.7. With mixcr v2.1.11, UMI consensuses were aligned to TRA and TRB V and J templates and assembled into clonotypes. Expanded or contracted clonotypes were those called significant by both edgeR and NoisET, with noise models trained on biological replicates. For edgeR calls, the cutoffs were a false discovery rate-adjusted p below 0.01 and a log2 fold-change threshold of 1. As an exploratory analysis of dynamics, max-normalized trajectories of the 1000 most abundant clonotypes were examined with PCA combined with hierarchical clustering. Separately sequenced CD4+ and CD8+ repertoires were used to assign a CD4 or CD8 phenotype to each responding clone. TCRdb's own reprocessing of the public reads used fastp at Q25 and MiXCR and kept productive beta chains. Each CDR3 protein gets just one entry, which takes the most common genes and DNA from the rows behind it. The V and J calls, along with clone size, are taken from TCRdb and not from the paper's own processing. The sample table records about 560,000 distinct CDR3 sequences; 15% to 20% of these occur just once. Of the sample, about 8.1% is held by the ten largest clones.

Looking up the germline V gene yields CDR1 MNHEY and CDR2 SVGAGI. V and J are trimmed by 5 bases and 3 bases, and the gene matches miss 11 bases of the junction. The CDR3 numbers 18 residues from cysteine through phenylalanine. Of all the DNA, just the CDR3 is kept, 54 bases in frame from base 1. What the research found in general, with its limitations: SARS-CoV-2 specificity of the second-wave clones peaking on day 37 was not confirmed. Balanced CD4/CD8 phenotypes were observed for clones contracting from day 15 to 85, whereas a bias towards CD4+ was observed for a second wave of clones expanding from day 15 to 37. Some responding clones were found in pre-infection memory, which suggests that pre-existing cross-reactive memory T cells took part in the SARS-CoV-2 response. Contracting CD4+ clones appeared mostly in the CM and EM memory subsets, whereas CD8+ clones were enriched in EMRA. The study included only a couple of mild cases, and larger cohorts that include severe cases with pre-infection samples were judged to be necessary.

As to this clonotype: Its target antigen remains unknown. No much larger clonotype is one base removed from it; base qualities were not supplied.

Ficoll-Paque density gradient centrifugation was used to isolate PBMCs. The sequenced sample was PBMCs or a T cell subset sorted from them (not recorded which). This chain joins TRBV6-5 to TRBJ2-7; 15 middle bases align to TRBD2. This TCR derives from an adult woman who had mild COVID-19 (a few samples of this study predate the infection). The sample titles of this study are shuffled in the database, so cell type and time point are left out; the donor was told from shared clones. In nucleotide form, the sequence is TGTGCCAGCAGTCTCGGACTAGCGGGAGGGCCCTTGAGCTACGAGCAGTACTTC. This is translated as CASSLGLAGGPLSYEQYF.